The 16 T cell receptor beta chains below were found in one sample sequenced in a study of shared clonotypes between healthy human individuals. Sequenced by immunoSEQ multiplex PCR; TCRdb stores in-frame clones only, minus some. The sample includes over a million clones, about 98.5% seen only once; the top ten take under 0.45%. The sequenced sample consisted of naive CD4+ T cells sorted from blood. The subset: CD45RA+ positively selected. All receptors come from a man aged 30 to 39 in good health.

This chain uses TRBV20-1 with TRBJ2-7; 7 nucleotides line up with TRBD1. The V gene's germline CDR1 is DFQATT and CDR2 SNEGSKA (reference sequence). The CDR3 spans 11 residues. The CDR3 DNA reads as TGCATTGCGCAGGGGGCCTACGAGCAGTACTTC. Translating it yields CIAQGAYEQYF.

The J gene is TRBJ1-1, the V gene TRBV9; 7 bases match TRBD1. Unmatched junction bases numbered 8, after V lost 3 bases and J lost 0 bases. The CDR3 runs to 16 residues. The germline gives CDR1 SGDLS, CDR2 YYNGEE. This CDR3 reads CASSATGQLMNTEAFF. CDR3 coding DNA: TGTGCCAGCAGCGCGACGGGACAGCTTATGAACACTGAAGCTTTCTTT.

This sequence joins TRBV10-3 and TRBJ2-1, with D uncertain. Germline V lookup: CDR1 ENHRY, CDR2 SYGVKD. The CDR3 consists of 17 residues. V lost 2 bases, J lost 4 bases, and 18 bases lay in between. The CDR3 region has the DNA TGTGCCATCAGTGAGAAAGCTATGGCCCTTTCATACAATGAGCAGTTCTTC. This sequence encodes CAISEKAMALSYNEQFF.

The chain couples TRBV27 to TRBJ2-6; the match to TRBD1 covers 10 bases. V shed 2 bases, J shed 2 bases, and the junction held 9 bases outside the gene matches. The CDR3 has 19 residues. From germline, CDR1 is MNHEY and CDR2 SMNVEV (reference sequence). The CDR3 coding sequence is TGTGCCAGCAGTTTAAGGGACAGGGGTTTAAAAGCTGGGGCCAACGTCCTGACTTTC. Its protein is CASSLRDRGLKAGANVLTF.

This chain uses TRBV2 with TRBJ2-5; the D is unclear. The CDR3 runs 13 residues. In germline, CDR1 is SNHLY, CDR2 FYNNEI. V was shortened by 5 bases and J by 5 bases, with 12 bases between the two germline ends. DNA for the CDR3: TGTGCCAGCAGTAAAGGGCCGTTGGAGACCCAGTACTTC. Protein sequence: CASSKGPLETQYF.

The chain is built from TRBV30 and TRBJ2-7; the D is unclear. There are 12 residues in the CDR3. Per germline, CDR1 GTSNPN and CDR2 SVGIG (reference sequence). V was trimmed by 2 bases and J by 3 bases, leaving 8 bases between them. In DNA, the CDR3 is TGTGCCTGGAGTTTTGACCGCTACGAGCAGTACTTC. This codes for CAWSFDRYEQYF.

The CDR3 here is CASSSYEGERLYQPQHF. In DNA form, the CDR3 reads TGTGCCAGCAGTTCCTACGAGGGGGAAAGGTTATATCAGCCCCAGCATTTT. The V gene is TRBV28, the J gene TRBJ1-5, with a weak D call TRBD1 (6 bases). Trimming stripped 4 bases from V and 5 bases from J, with 21 bases between. The CDR3 spans 17 residues. Germline-derived CDR1 and CDR2 are MDHEN and SYDVKM.

This chain links TRBV18 with TRBJ2-7; 8 nucleotides line up with TRBD1. CDR3 size: 15 residues. Germline CDR1 KGHSH, CDR2 LQKENI. With 3 bases clipped from V and 0 bases from J, the junction kept 4 bases outside the gene matches. The DNA of the CDR3 is TGTGCCAGCTCACCGGGACAGGACAGCTCCTACGAGCAGTACTTC. This translates into CASSPGQDSSYEQYF.

The rearrangement uses TRBV19 and TRBJ1-2; D ambiguous. Germline CDR1 is LNHDA and CDR2 is SQIVND (reference sequence). The CDR3 extends over 13 amino acids. V was pared by 4 bases and J by 8 bases, with 14 bases between. CDR3 sequence reads: CASSTSGLEGYTF. CDR3 sequence (DNA): TGTGCCAGTAGTACATCAGGATTAGAGGGCTACACCTTC.

J is TRBJ2-5 and V is TRBV5-1, with TRBD1 identical over 8 bases. With V trimmed by 3 bases and J by 2 bases, 18 bases remained unmatched. The CDR3 consists of 19 residues. Germline loops: CDR1 SGHRS, CDR2 YFSETQ. The CDR3 is CASSSYTTYRTGRQETQYF. The CDR3 DNA reads as TGCGCCAGCAGCTCTTATACCACCTATAGGACAGGGCGTCAAGAGACCCAGTACTTC.

The J gene is TRBJ2-6, the V gene TRBV13, with D perhaps matching TRBD1 (6 bases). The CDR3 totals 17 residues. V lost 7 bases, J lost 0 bases, and 16 bases lay in between. Germline CDR1 PRHDT, CDR2 FYEKMQ (reference sequence). The CDR3 DNA is TGTGCCAGCACCCTAGAAGGGGGTCCCTCTGGGGCCAACGTCCTGACTTTC. It specifies CASTLEGGPSGANVLTF.

The chain joins TRBV30 to TRBJ1-3, with 9 bases that match TRBD1. Per the germline V gene, CDR1 is GTSNPN and CDR2 is SVGIG (reference sequence). V dropped 8 bases and J dropped 4; count of bases not matched to a gene: 12. The CDR3 is 15 residues long. Here the CDR3 reads CATTSHRGPGNTIYF. As DNA, the CDR3 is TGTGCCACAACCTCTCACAGGGGGCCCGGAAACACCATATATTTT.

J is TRBJ2-2 and V is TRBV5-1; no clear D. Germline CDR1 SGHRS, CDR2 YFSETQ. V was pared by 0 bases and J by 4 bases, with 10 bases between. The CDR3 has 15 amino acids. DNA of the CDR3: TGCGCCAGCAGCTTGGACCCAGCATCCACCGGGGAGCTGTTTTTT. Protein: CASSLDPASTGELFF.

In DNA, the CDR3 is TGTGCCAGCTTTAATACCGGGACCTTCCACTCTGGAAACACCATATATTTT. Its translation: CASFNTGTFHSGNTIYF. The chain uses TRBV18 and TRBJ1-3, with D possibly matching TRBD1 (5 bases). This CDR3 region has 17 residues. The V gene lost 7 bases and the J gene lost 0 bases, with 19 bases spanning the gap. Germline lookup yields CDR1 KGHSH and CDR2 LQKENI.

The chain combines TRBV5-5 with TRBJ2-3, with 8 positions matching TRBD2. CDR1 and CDR2 (germline): SGHKS, YYEKEE (reference sequence). The CDR3 consists of 18 residues. The J segment lost 2 bases and the V segment lost 4 bases, leaving 15 bases of the junction unmatched. The CDR3 sequence is CASSHREGGWGITDTQYF. CDR3 DNA: TGTGCCAGCAGCCACCGGGAGGGGGGCTGGGGTATCACAGATACGCAGTATTTT.

The gene calls are TRBV4-3 and TRBJ2-2, with a weak D call TRBD1 (5 bases). The CDR3 runs 16 residues. The germline CDR1 and CDR2 sequences are LGHNA and YSLEER. Trimming left V 0 bases short and J 1 base short, with 9 bases between. CDR3 protein: CASSQDLGQNTGELFF. In DNA, the CDR3 is TGCGCCAGCAGCCAAGATCTAGGACAGAACACCGGGGAGCTGTTTTTT.